The 8 T cell receptor beta chains given below trace back to one sample, sequenced in a study of regulatory T cells in long-lasting Graves disease. Stated time point: persistent/refractory GD, antithyroid drugs over 5 years with positive TRAb. Isolated PBMC RNA provided the starting material for the TCR library. Investigators prepared the TCR beta libraries by applying iRepertoire HTBI primers and Arm-PCR of CDR3 regions. TCRdb re-called the multiplex PCR reads with MiXCR, one entry per CDR3 protein. The sample includes roughly 450,000 distinct CDR3 sequences, less than 25% seen only once; the top ten take about 27%. The source was peripheral blood mononuclear cells (PBMCs), collected when the disease was refractory, from a patient treated with antithyroid drugs. These receptors were obtained from a female donor with Graves disease.

A few counts support this clonotype. CDR3 DNA: TGTGCCAGCAGCTTGAATCCGGGAGCCTACGAGCAGTACTTC. It specifies CASSLNPGAYEQYF. This chain connects TRBV7-2 to TRBJ2-7; D possibly corresponds to TRBD2 (6 bases). The V gene's germline CDR1 is SGHTA and CDR2 FQGNSA. V was pared by 3 bases and J by 2 bases, with 11 bases between. This CDR3 has 14 amino acids. Complete variable domain (other parts from reference TRBV7-2 and TRBJ2-7): GAGVSQSPSNKVTEKGKDVELRCDPISGHTALYWYRQSLGQGLEFLIYFQGNSAPDKSGLPSDRFSAERTGGSVSTLTIQRTQQEDSAVYLCASSLNPGAYEQYFGPGTRLTVT.

The rearrangement uses TRBV30 and TRBJ2-7; a weak D match, TRBD2 (6 bases). The CDR3 is 14 amino acids. The V gene's germline CDR1 is GTSNPN and CDR2 SVGIG (reference sequence). V lost 0 bases and J 3 bases, leaving 12 bases between the germline ends. CDR3 protein: CAWSVGGADYEQYF. CDR3 in DNA: TGTGCCTGGAGTGTTGGCGGGGCCGACTACGAGCAGTACTTC.

This clonotype occurred a few times. The chain employs TRBV7-2 and TRBJ2-7, with 7 bases matching TRBD1. Germline loops: CDR1 SGHTA, CDR2 FQGNSA. This CDR3 is 14 amino acids long. V dropped 4 bases and J dropped 2; count of bases not matched to a gene: 5. CDR3 loop: CASSSGTVAYEQYF. DNA of the CDR3: TGTGCCAGCAGCTCAGGGACAGTGGCCTACGAGCAGTACTTC.

At least ten counts were recorded for this clonotype. This sequence joins TRBV28 and TRBJ2-2, with D maybe TRBD2 (5 bases). Trimming cost V 7 bases and J 2 bases, with 14 bases left between them. Germline V CDR1 and CDR2: MDHEN, SYDVKM. The CDR3 is made up of 15 amino acids. The CDR3 DNA is TGTGCCAGCACCGCCCGGGCGGGTAACACCGGGGAGCTGTTTTTT. Translating gives CASTARAGNTGELFF. The full variable domain, with the rest looked up from reference TRBV28 and TRBJ2-2, is DVKVTQSSRYLVKRTGEKVFLECVQDMDHENMFWYRQDPGLGLRLIYFSYDVKMKEKGDIPEGYSVSREKKERFSLILESASTNQTSMYLCASTARAGNTGELFFGEGSRLTVL.

The sample holds many counts of this clonotype. The chain recombines TRBV6-1 with TRBJ2-5; the match to TRBD2 covers 7 bases. CDR3 length: 16 residues. CDR1 is MNHNS, CDR2 SASEGT, per germline. V shed 6 bases and J 5 bases; nucleotides not matched to a gene: 15. CDR3 in amino acids: CASRRGAGSLGETQYF. CDR3 nucleotide sequence: TGTGCCAGCAGACGGGGAGCGGGAAGTCTGGGGGAGACCCAGTACTTC.

This clonotype has a count of ten or more. The CDR3 is CSASSDRVNYGYTF. The CDR3 region has the DNA TGCAGTGCTAGTTCGGACAGGGTCAACTATGGCTACACCTTC. The chain has TRBV20-1 and TRBJ1-2, with 8 nucleotides matching TRBD1. Germline V gene data show CDR1 as DFQATT and CDR2 as SNEGSKA (reference sequence). The CDR3 is 14 amino acids. V lost 3 bases to trimming and J lost 2 bases; unmatched junction nucleotides: 5.

This clonotype came up many times. CDR3 in DNA: TGTGCCAGCAAAATAGACACAGGGGTCTACGAGCAGTACTTC. It codes for CASKIDTGVYEQYF. The chain carries TRBV28 and TRBJ2-7; 7 nucleotides match TRBD1. J gave up 3 bases and V 7 bases, and 9 bases lay outside the gene matches. Per germline, CDR1 MDHEN and CDR2 SYDVKM. The CDR3 is 14 residues long.

The V gene is TRBV19, the J gene TRBJ1-4; TRBD1 matches at 7 bases. The germline V gene encodes CDR1 LNHDA and CDR2 SQIVND (reference sequence). This CDR3 has 12 amino acids. V was clipped by 11 bases and J by 7 bases; unmatched bases: 7. CDR3 bases: TGTGCCTCAGGGACAGCAGGTGAAAAACTGTTTTTT. This sequence encodes CASGTAGEKLFF.